This TCR beta chain was captured by sequencing in a study of shared clonotypes between healthy human individuals. V gave up 9 bases and J gave up 2 bases; unmatched junction bases: 7. CDR1 and CDR2 from the germline V gene are MNHEY and SMNVEV (reference sequence). The CDR3 extends over 13 amino acids. Sequencing was performed with immunoSEQ multiplex PCR; in TCRdb, only in-frame clones are kept and a portion is missing. The sample lists 530,000 or so clones, over 75% occurring once. The sequenced sample was PBMCs. The chain links TRBV27 to TRBJ2-7; 7 nucleotides align to TRBD1. The clonotype was recovered from a woman aged 40 to 55 in good health. Some clones in this sample may be carry-over from other donors' samples. CDR3 coding DNA: TGTGCCAGTCGACAGGGACCTACCTACGAGCAGTACTTC. This sequence encodes CASRQGPTYEQYF.